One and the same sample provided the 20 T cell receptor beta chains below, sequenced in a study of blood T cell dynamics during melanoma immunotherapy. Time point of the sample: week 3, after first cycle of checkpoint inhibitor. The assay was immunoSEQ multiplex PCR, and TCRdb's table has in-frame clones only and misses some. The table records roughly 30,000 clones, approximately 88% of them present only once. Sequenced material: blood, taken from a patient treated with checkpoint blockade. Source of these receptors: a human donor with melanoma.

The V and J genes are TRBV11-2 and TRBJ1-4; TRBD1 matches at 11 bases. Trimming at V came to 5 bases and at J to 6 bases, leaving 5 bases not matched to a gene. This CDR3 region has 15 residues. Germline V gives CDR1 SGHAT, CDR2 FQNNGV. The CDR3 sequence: CASSGGQGAHEKLFF. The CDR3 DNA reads TGTGCCAGCAGCGGCGGACAGGGGGCGCATGAAAAACTGTTTTTT.

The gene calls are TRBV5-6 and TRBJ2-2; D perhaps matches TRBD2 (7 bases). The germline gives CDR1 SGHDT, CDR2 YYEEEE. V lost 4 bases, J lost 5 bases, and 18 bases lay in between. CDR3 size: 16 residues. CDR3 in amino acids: CASSGGAKDITGELFF. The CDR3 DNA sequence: TGTGCCAGCAGCGGGGGGGCCAAGGATATAACCGGGGAGCTGTTTTTT. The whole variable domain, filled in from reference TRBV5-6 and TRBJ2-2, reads DAGVTQSPTHLIKTRGQQVTLRCSPKSGHDTVSWYQQALGQGPQFIFQYYEEEERQRGNFPDRFSGHQFPNYSSELNVNALLLGDSALYLCASSGGAKDITGELFFGEGSRLTVL.

The CDR3 nucleotides read TGTGCCAGTAGTTCGGGGCCCGGGACCAGGACCGGGGAGCTGTTTTTT. As protein: CASSSGPGTRTGELFF. This sequence joins TRBV19 and TRBJ2-2; D possibly matches TRBD1 or TRBD2 (5 bases each). The CDR3 loop spans 16 amino acids. Trimming removed 5 bases from V and 5 bases from J, with 18 bases in between. Germline CDR1 LNHDA, CDR2 SQIVND (reference sequence). The full variable domain, rest sourced from reference TRBV19 and TRBJ2-2, is DGGITQSPKYLFRKEGQNVTLSCEQNLNHDAMYWYRQDPGQGLRLIYYSQIVNDFQKGDIAEGYSVSREKKESFPLTVTSAQKNPTAFYLCASSSGPGTRTGELFFGEGSRLTVL.

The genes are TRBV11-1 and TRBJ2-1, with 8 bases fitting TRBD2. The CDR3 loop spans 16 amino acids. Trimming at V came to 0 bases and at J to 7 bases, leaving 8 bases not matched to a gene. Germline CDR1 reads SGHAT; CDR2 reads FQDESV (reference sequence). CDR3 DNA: TGTGCCAGCAGCTTAGCGCAGGGACTAGTCTGGAATGAGCAGTTCTTC. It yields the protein CASSLAQGLVWNEQFF.

CDR3 in DNA: TGTGCCAGCAGCCTGGCGGTGGTCTACGAGCAGTACTTC. It is translated as CASSLAVVYEQYF. The rearrangement links TRBV7-9 to TRBJ2-7; no reliable D call. Per germline, CDR1 SEHNR and CDR2 FQNEAQ (reference sequence). Trimming left V 5 bases short and J 3 bases short, with 11 bases between. This CDR3 region has 13 residues.

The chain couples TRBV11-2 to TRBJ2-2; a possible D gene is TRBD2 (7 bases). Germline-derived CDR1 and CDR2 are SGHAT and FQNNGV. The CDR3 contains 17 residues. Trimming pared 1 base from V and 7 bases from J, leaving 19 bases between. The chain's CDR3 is CASSLGIGGLYDGELFF. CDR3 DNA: TGTGCCAGCAGCTTAGGAATCGGGGGGCTATACGACGGGGAGCTGTTTTTT.

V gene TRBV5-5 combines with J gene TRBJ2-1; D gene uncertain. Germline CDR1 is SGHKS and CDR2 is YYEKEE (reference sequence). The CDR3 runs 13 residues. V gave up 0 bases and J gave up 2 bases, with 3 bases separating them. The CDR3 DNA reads TGTGCCAGCAGCTTGGGGCCCTACAATGAGCAGTTCTTC. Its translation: CASSLGPYNEQFF.

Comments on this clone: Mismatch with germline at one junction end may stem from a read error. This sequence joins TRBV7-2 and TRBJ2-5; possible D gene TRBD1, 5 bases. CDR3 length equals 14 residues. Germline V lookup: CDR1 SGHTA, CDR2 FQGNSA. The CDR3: CASSLNRPQGTQYF. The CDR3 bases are TGTGCCAGCAGCCTAAACAGGCCGCAAGGGACCCAGTACTTC. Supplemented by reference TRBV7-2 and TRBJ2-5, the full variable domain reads GAGVSQSPSNKVTEKGKDVELRCDPISGHTALYWYRQSLGQGLEFLIYFQGNSAPDKSGLPSDRFSAERTGGSVSTLTIQRTQQEDSAVYLCASSLNRPQGTQYFGPGTRLLVL.

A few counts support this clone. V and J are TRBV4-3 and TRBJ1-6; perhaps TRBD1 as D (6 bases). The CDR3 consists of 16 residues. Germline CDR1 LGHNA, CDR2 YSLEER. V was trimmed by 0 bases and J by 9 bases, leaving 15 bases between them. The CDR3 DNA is TGCGCCAGCAGCCAAGATGGGGGCAGGAATGGTTCACCCCTCCACTTT. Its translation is CASSQDGGRNGSPLHF.

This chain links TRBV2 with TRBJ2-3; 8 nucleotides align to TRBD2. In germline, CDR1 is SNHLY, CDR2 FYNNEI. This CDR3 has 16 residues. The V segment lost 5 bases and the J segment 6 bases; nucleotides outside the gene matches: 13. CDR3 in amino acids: CASSIGGRGARDTQYF. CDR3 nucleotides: TGTGCCAGCAGTATAGGTGGGCGGGGGGCCAGGGATACGCAGTATTTT.

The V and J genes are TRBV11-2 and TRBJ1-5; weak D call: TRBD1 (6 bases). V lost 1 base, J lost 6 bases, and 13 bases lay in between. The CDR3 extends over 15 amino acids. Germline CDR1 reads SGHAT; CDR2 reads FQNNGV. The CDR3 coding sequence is TGTGCCAGCAGCTTAGGAACAGGGCCCAGTCAGCCCCAGCATTTT. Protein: CASSLGTGPSQPQHF.

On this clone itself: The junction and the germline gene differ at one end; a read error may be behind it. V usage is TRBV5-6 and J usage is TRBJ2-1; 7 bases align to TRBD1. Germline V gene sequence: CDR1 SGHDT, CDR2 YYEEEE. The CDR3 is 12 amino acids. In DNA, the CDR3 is TGTGCCAGCAGCTTGGGTGGGACAGTATTCGTCTTC. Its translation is CASSLGGTVFVF.

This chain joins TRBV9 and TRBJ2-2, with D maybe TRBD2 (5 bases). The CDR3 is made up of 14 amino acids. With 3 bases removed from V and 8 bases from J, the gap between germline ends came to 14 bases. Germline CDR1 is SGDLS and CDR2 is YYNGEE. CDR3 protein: CASSGRLRPGELFF. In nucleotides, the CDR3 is TGTGCCAGCAGCGGACGACTACGCCCGGGGGAGCTGTTTTTT.

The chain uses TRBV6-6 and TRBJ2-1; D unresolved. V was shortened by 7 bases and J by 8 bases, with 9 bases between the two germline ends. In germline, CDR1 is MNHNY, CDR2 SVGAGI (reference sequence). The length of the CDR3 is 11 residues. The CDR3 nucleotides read TGTGCCAGCACTGGCGGAGATGAGCAGTTCTTC. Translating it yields CASTGGDEQFF.

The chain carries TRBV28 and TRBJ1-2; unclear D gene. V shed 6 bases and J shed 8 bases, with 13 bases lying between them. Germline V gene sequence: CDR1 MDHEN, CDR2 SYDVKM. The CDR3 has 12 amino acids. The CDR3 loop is CASRGSLGGYTF. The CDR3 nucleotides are TGTGCCAGCAGGGGGTCCCTGGGCGGCTACACCTTC.

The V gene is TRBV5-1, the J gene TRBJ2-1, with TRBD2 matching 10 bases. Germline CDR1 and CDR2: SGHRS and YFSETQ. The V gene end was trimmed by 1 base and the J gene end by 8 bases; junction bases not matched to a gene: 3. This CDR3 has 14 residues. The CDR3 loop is CASSLSGTSDEQFF. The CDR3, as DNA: TGCGCCAGCAGCTTGTCAGGGACTAGCGATGAGCAGTTCTTC.

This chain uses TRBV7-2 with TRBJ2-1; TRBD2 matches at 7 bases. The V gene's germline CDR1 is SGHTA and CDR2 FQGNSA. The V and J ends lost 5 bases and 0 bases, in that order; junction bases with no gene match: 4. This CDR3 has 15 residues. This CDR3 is CASSDLAASYNEQFF. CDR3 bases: TGTGCCAGCAGCGACCTAGCGGCCTCCTACAATGAGCAGTTCTTC.

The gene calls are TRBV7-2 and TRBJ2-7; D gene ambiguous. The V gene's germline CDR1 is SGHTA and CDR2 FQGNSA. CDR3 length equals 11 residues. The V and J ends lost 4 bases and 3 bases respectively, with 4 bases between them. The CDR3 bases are TGTGCCAGCAGCTCCTTCTACGAGCAGTACTTC. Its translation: CASSSFYEQYF.

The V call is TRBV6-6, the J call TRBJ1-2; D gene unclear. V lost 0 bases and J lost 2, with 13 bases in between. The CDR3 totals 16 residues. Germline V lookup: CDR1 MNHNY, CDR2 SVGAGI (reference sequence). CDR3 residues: CASSYSISGLNYGYTF. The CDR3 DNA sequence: TGTGCCAGCAGTTACTCGATAAGCGGATTGAACTATGGCTACACCTTC.

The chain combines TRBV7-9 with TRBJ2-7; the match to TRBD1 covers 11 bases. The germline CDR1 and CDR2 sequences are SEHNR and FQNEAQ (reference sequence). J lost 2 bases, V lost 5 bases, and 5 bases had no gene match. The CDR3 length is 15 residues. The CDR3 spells CASSTPGQGAYEQYF. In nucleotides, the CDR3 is TGTGCCAGCAGCACGCCGGGACAGGGGGCCTACGAGCAGTACTTC.